This T cell receptor (beta chain) was captured in a study of blood T cell repertoires in COVID-19 (dated by TCRdb to the early 2020s). In the study overall: Samples from collaborators originated in the United States, Italy and Spain and spanned both the acute and convalescent phases of COVID-19. The repertoires were released in a freely available public database intended as a resource for research on the immune response to SARS-CoV-2. The samples were drawn from the first 160 participants of the ongoing ImmuneRACE study and from 1,254 subjects provided by 6 global collaborators. Subjects who had been exposed to COVID-19, were actively infected with it, or had recovered from it provided the deeply sampled blood TCRbeta repertoires that made up the dataset. The prospective study material was composed of cDNA or gDNA derived from T cells, B-cell-depleted T cells, or PBMCs. Sample metadata almost always included a de-identified subject ID, COVID-19 status, age in years and sex. HLA class I and class II types, where available, came from metadata supplied by the sample provider rather than from assay-based typing.

TCRbeta CDR3 regions were amplified from genomic DNA using the immunoSEQ Assay, a bias-controlled multiplex PCR. The original pipeline was this. The number of nucleated cells in each sample was estimated from the amplification of reference gene primers within the assay. To quantify the absolute abundance of each unique TCRbeta CDR3 rearrangement, sequence reads were collapsed and filtered. For each sample, productive Simpson clonality was calculated as the square root of Simpson's diversity index over productive rearrangements. TCRdb carries this immuneACCESS record with in-frame sequences only. Its versions omit some clonotypes, under half of them owing to an unresolved V gene in the studies checked, with the rest unexplained. That table gives V, J and clone size, and the DNA gave D and trimming. In all, the sample holds 50,000 to 65,000 clones, and around 80% of those were seen once. The top ten clonotypes cover about 6.7% of the sample.

Per the germline V gene, SGHAT is the CDR1 and FQNNGV is the CDR2. Between the V and J ends, shortened by 2 bases and 13 bases respectively, the junction contains 6 bases. Counted from cysteine to phenylalanine, this CDR3 has 10 amino acids. The kept DNA is CDR3 alone, 30 bases in frame from the first base. General findings and caveats noted by the study authors: The amount of clinical and demographic metadata varied by source and participant and was provided uncurated.

Comment on this clone: What this receptor recognizes is not known. It has no much larger one-base neighbor in the sample; base qualities were not kept.

The collaborating institutions used their own protocols to collect whole blood in K2EDTA tubes. Collaborator samples were shipped for TCRbeta analysis as frozen whole blood, isolated PBMCs, or DNA extracted from either sample type. The source is a human donor in a cohort sampled during active COVID-19. The V gene is TRBV11-2 and the J gene is TRBJ1-5; confidence is insufficient to name the D gene. Sample: peripheral blood. The DNA sequence follows: TGTGCCAGCAGCTTATCAGGTCAGCATTTT. Protein translation: CASSLSGQHF.